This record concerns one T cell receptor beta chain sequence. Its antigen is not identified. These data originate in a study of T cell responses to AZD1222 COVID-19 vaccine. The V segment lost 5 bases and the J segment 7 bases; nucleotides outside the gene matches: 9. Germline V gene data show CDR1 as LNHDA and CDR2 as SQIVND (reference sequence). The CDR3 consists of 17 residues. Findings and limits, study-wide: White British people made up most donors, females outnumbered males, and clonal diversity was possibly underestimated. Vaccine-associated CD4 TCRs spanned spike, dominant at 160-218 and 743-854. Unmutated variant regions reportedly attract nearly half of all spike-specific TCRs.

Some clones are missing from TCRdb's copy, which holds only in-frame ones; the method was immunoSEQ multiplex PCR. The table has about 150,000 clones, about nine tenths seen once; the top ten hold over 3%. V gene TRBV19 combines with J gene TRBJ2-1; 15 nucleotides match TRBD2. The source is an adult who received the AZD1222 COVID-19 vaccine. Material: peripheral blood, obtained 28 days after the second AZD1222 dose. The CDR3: CASSRRTSGGANNEQFF. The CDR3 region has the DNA TGTGCCAGTAGTCGTCGGACTAGCGGGGGGGCTAATAATGAGCAGTTCTTC.